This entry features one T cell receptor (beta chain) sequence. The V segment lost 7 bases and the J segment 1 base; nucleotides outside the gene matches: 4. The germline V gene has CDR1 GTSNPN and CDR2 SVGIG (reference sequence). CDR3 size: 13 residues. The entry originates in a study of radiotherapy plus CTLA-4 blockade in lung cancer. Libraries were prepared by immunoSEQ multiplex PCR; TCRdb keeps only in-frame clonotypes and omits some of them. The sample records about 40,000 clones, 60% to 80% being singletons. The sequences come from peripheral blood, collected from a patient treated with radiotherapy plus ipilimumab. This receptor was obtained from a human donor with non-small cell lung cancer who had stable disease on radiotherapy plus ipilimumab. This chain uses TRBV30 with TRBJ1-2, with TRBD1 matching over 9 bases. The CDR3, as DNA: TGTGCCTCTTGGACAGGGGATAACTATGGCTACACCTTC. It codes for CASWTGDNYGYTF.